These 21 T cell receptor beta chains were sequenced from one sample in a study of T cells in localized non-small cell lung cancer. Measured with immunoSEQ multiplex PCR; TCRdb has only the in-frame clones, and not every one. Here the sample spans around 130,000 clones, 70% to 90% being singletons. The source material was peripheral blood, sampled before any cancer treatment. These receptors were collected from a female donor older than 55 with stage I lung adenocarcinoma.

For the CDR3, the DNA is TGCGCCAGCAGCTTTGGTGCGAACACTGAAGCTTTCTTT. Translated, it gives CASSFGANTEAFF. The V gene is TRBV5-1, the J gene TRBJ1-1; D call uncertain. There are 13 residues in the CDR3. Per the germline V gene, CDR1 is SGHRS and CDR2 is YFSETQ. Trimming shortened V by 2 bases and J by 1 base, and 6 bases separated the two germline ends.

The V gene is TRBV27, the J gene TRBJ2-1, with 7 nucleotides matching TRBD2. From germline, CDR1 is MNHEY and CDR2 SMNVEV (reference sequence). The CDR3 has 15 residues. The V and J ends lost 10 bases and 7 bases, in that order; junction bases with no gene match: 16. The CDR3 region is CATQLLPGLQNEQFF. CDR3 nucleotides: TGTGCCACCCAGTTACTTCCGGGACTACAAAATGAGCAGTTCTTC.

This clone was picked up one time. V usage is TRBV5-7 and J usage is TRBJ2-7; TRBD1 matches 9 bases. TRBV5-7 falls under the ORF class, with uncertain function. CDR3 size: 19 residues. V shed 4 bases, J shed 3 bases, and the junction held 20 bases outside the gene matches. Here the CDR3 reads CASSPTKNLNGTGRYEQYF. CDR3 in DNA: TGTGCCAGCAGCCCAACAAAAAACTTGAACGGGACAGGGCGCTACGAGCAGTACTTC.

This chain joins TRBV28 and TRBJ2-7, with 13 nucleotides matching TRBD2. The CDR3 loop spans 17 amino acids. V shed 7 bases, J shed 3 bases, and the junction held 12 bases outside the gene matches. Per the germline V gene, CDR1 is MDHEN and CDR2 is SYDVKM. CDR3 in amino acids: CASTGTSGTPTFYEQYF. CDR3 nucleotide sequence: TGTGCCAGCACCGGGACTAGCGGGACCCCGACATTCTACGAGCAGTACTTC.

The rearrangement links TRBV28 to TRBJ2-1; a possible D gene is TRBD2 (6 bases). Germline V gene lookup returns CDR1 MDHEN and CDR2 SYDVKM. Deletions cut 3 bases from V and 0 bases from J, with 12 bases between. There are 16 residues in the CDR3. The CDR3 DNA sequence: TGTGCCAGCAGTTTTATTAGCGGTAGCTCCTACAATGAGCAGTTCTTC. It is translated as CASSFISGSSYNEQFF.

The genes are TRBV15 and TRBJ2-7, with 8 bases that match TRBD1. The CDR3 has 15 residues. Germline CDR1 and CDR2: LNHNV and YYDKDF (reference sequence). The J segment lost 1 base and the V segment lost 1 base, leaving 3 bases of the junction unmatched. In DNA form, the CDR3 reads TGTGCCACCAGCAGAGGACAGGGGATTTCCTACGAGCAGTACTTC. This gives the protein CATSRGQGISYEQYF.

The chain combines TRBV7-3 with TRBJ2-1; D is ambiguous. Trimming pared 4 bases from V and 4 bases from J, leaving 11 bases between. The CDR3 has 14 residues. The germline gives CDR1 SGHTA, CDR2 FQGTGA. The DNA of the CDR3 is TGTGCCAGCAGCTCGCCAGAATTTTACAATGAGCAGTTCTTC. It codes for CASSSPEFYNEQFF.

The chain couples TRBV27 to TRBJ2-5; 8 bases are a match to TRBD1. The V gene's germline CDR1 is MNHEY and CDR2 SMNVEV (reference sequence). The CDR3 consists of 13 residues. J gave up 0 bases and V 6 bases, and 0 bases lay outside the gene matches. The CDR3 loop is CASRGQDQETQYF. The CDR3 DNA is TGTGCCAGCAGGGGACAGGACCAAGAGACCCAGTACTTC.

The rearrangement uses TRBV6-5 and TRBJ2-2; D is unresolved. The V and J ends lost 3 bases and 1 base respectively, with 9 bases between them. The CDR3 extends over 15 amino acids. Germline values: CDR1 MNHEY, CDR2 SVGAGI. The CDR3 reads CASSYGQVNTGELFF. CDR3 DNA: TGTGCCAGCAGTTATGGGCAGGTGAACACCGGGGAGCTGTTTTTT.

The rearrangement joins TRBV18 to TRBJ2-5; no clear D. Trimming took off 4 bases at V and 2 bases at J, with 5 bases between the two ends. CDR1 is KGHSH, CDR2 LQKENI, per germline. The CDR3 loop spans 12 amino acids. Here the CDR3 DNA reads TGTGCCAGCTCACGGGGACAAGAGACCCAGTACTTC. This sequence encodes CASSRGQETQYF.

The chain combines TRBV30 with TRBJ1-2; 9 bases are shared with TRBD1. Germline CDR1 is GTSNPN and CDR2 is SVGIG (reference sequence). This CDR3 spans 11 amino acids. The V and J ends lost 1 base and 13 bases, in that order; junction bases with no gene match: 4. The CDR3 sequence is CAWSGQGQGTF. The CDR3 coding sequence is TGTGCCTGGAGTGGACAGGGACAGGGCACCTTC.

In its sample, this clone was seen a few times. The V gene is TRBV13, the J gene TRBJ1-2, with 8 nucleotides matching TRBD1. Looked up from germline, CDR1 is PRHDT and CDR2 is FYEKMQ (reference sequence). Trimming at V came to 5 bases and at J to 3 bases, leaving 5 bases not matched to a gene. The CDR3 sequence is 14 residues long. CDR3 protein: CASSPATGDYGYTF. The CDR3 DNA reads as TGTGCCAGCAGCCCCGCGACAGGGGACTATGGCTACACCTTC.

The chain is built from TRBV7-6 and TRBJ2-3; D call uncertain. V was shortened by 4 bases and J by 6 bases, with 5 bases between the two germline ends. Germline loops: CDR1 SGHVS, CDR2 FNYEAQ. This CDR3 region has 11 residues. CDR3 amino acids: CASSSQDTQYF. DNA for the CDR3: TGTGCCAGCAGCTCACAGGATACGCAGTATTTT.

This clone was counted between two and nine times. The V call is TRBV2, the J call TRBJ2-5; 9 nucleotides align to TRBD2. With 4 bases clipped from V and 5 bases from J, the junction kept 8 bases outside the gene matches. The germline V gene encodes CDR1 SNHLY and CDR2 FYNNEI. The CDR3 spans 15 residues. CDR3 DNA: TGTGCCAGCAGTGTCCAGGGACTAGCTCCGGAGACCCAGTACTTC. Translating it yields CASSVQGLAPETQYF.

The chain links TRBV6-5 to TRBJ1-4; TRBD1 might be the D (6 bases). Germline lookup yields CDR1 MNHEY and CDR2 SVGAGI. Deletions cut 10 bases from V and 5 bases from J, with 17 bases between. This CDR3 is built from 14 residues. This chain's CDR3 is CATAYDRWNEKLFF. The CDR3 region has the DNA TGTGCCACCGCTTACGACAGGTGGAATGAAAAACTGTTTTTT.

The chain carries TRBV4-2 and TRBJ1-1, with unresolved D. V lost 1 base to trimming and J lost 7 bases, with 10 bases between them. Germline V gene sequence: CDR1 LGHNA, CDR2 YNFKEQ. The CDR3 covers 13 residues. The CDR3 region has the DNA TGTGCCAGCAGCCAAGGGGAGTTGAGTGAAGCTTTCTTT. Protein sequence: CASSQGELSEAFF.

The CDR3 protein is CASNGYNSPLHF. For the CDR3, the DNA is TGTGCCAGCAACGGGTATAATTCACCCCTCCACTTT. The rearrangement uses TRBV6-5 and TRBJ1-6; D ambiguous. CDR3 length: 12 amino acids. The ends were cut back, 7 bases at V and 4 bases at J, with 5 bases in the middle. Germline V lookup: CDR1 MNHEY, CDR2 SVGAGI.

This clone has just a few counts. The V call is TRBV15, the J call TRBJ1-2, with 7 bases fitting TRBD1. The CDR3 totals 15 residues. Germline V gene lookup returns CDR1 LNHNV and CDR2 YYDKDF (reference sequence). V lost 1 base to trimming and J lost 4 bases; unmatched junction nucleotides: 6. The CDR3 protein is CATSRGGGGGYGYTF. The DNA of the CDR3 is TGTGCCACCAGCAGAGGTGGAGGGGGCGGCTATGGCTACACCTTC.

J is TRBJ1-1 and V is TRBV4-1; tentative D call: TRBD1 (6 bases). The CDR3 extends over 16 amino acids. Trimming pared 1 base from V and 3 bases from J, leaving 15 bases between. Germline CDR1 and CDR2: MGHRA and YSYEKL. CDR3 sequence: CASSQAGTRGYTEAFF. Written as DNA, the CDR3 is TGCGCCAGCAGCCAAGCAGGGACACGTGGTTACACTGAAGCTTTCTTT.

There are a few counts of this clone. The chain recombines TRBV27 with TRBJ2-7; weak D call: TRBD1 (6 bases). The V end was cut by 4 bases, the J end by 2 bases, with 18 bases between. CDR1 and CDR2 (germline): MNHEY, SMNVEV (reference sequence). The CDR3 runs to 16 residues. CDR3 loop: CASSSDLTGTPYEQYF. The CDR3, as DNA: TGTGCCAGCAGTTCCGATTTGACAGGCACTCCCTACGAGCAGTACTTC.

The chain joins TRBV10-3 to TRBJ2-7; D not resolved. Germline assignment: CDR1 ENHRY and CDR2 SYGVKD. Trimming removed 6 bases at V and 2 bases at J, with 11 bases between. This CDR3 comprises 13 residues. The chain's CDR3 is CAIRDDGPYEQYF. Here the CDR3 DNA reads TGTGCCATCAGGGATGATGGCCCCTACGAGCAGTACTTC.